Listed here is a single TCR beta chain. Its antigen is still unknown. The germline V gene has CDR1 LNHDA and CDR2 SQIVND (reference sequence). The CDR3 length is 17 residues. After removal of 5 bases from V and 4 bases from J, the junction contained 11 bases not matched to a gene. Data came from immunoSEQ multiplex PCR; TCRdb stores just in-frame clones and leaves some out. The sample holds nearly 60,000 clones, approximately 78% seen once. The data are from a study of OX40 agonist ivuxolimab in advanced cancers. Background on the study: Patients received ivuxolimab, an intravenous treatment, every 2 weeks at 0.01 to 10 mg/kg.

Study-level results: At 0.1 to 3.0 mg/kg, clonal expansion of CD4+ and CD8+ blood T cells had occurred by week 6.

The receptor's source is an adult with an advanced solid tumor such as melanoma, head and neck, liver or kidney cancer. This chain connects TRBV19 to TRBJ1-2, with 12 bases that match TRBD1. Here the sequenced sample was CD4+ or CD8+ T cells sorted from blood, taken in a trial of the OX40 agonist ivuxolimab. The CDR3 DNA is TGTGCCAGTAGTGTTCGGGACAGGGGGCGCATCCTCTATGGCTACACCTTC. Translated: CASSVRDRGRILYGYTF.